These 13 T cell receptor beta chains came from one sample sequenced in a study of blood T cell repertoires in COVID-19. Produced via immunoSEQ multiplex PCR; TCRdb's table is partial and in-frame only. Altogether 200,000 to 250,000 clones are present, 86% being singletons, with the ten largest covering 2% to 2.5%. Sequencing was done on a sample of peripheral blood. The source is a woman in her forties or fifties with acute or convalescent COVID-19.

The V and J genes are TRBV5-4 and TRBJ2-2, with a weak D call TRBD1 (5 bases). The CDR3 loop spans 14 amino acids. In germline, CDR1 is SGHNT, CDR2 YYREEE (reference sequence). V was pared by 4 bases and J by 0 bases, with 7 bases between. The CDR3 nucleotides read TGTGCCAGCAGCCTACAGGCGAACACCGGGGAGCTGTTTTTT. Translating gives CASSLQANTGELFF.

As to this clone: At one end, the junction sequence differs from germline, possibly due to a read error. V gene TRBV27 combines with J gene TRBJ2-1, with TRBD1 identical over 10 bases. Germline values: CDR1 MNHEY, CDR2 SMNVEV (reference sequence). The CDR3 extends over 16 amino acids. The CDR3 region is CASSFSPGTGDRRVLF. In nucleotides, the CDR3 is TGTGCCAGCAGTTTCTCCCCAGGGACAGGGGATCGAAGGGTACTCTTC.

The V and J genes are TRBV11-2 and TRBJ1-2; a possible D gene is TRBD1 (5 bases). With 5 bases removed from V and 8 bases from J, the gap between germline ends came to 12 bases. This CDR3 contains 12 residues. Germline assignment: CDR1 SGHAT and CDR2 FQNNGV. The CDR3 protein is CASSLGTHGYTF. The CDR3 bases are TGTGCCAGCAGCCTCGGGACTCACGGCTACACCTTC.

The CDR3 spells CASSKGAGQPQHF. The CDR3 region has the DNA TGTGCCAGCAGCAAGGGGGCAGGTCAGCCCCAGCATTTT. The chain carries TRBV12-3 or TRBV12-4 and TRBJ1-5, with 7 bases identical to TRBD1. V lost 6 bases, J lost 6 bases, and 5 bases stayed unmatched. The length of the CDR3 is 13 residues.

This clone has just one count. The gene calls are TRBV5-4 and TRBJ1-5; D is undetermined. This CDR3 has 14 amino acids. The ends were cut back, 2 bases at V and 2 bases at J, with 8 bases in the middle. Germline V CDR1 and CDR2: SGHNT, YYREEE (reference sequence). CDR3 bases: TGTGCCAGCAGCTTTTACGGTGGCAATCAGCCCCAGCATTTT. Translation: CASSFYGGNQPQHF.

The V call is TRBV7-2, the J call TRBJ2-7; D is uncertain. Germline assignment: CDR1 SGHTA and CDR2 FQGNSA. This CDR3 has 14 residues. V was clipped by 5 bases and J by 5 bases, with 16 bases between them. This CDR3 is CASSALRATNEQYF. The CDR3 nucleotides read TGTGCCAGCAGCGCCCTTCGTGCCACAAACGAGCAGTACTTC. Full variable domain (missing parts from reference TRBV7-2 and TRBJ2-7): GAGVSQSPSNKVTEKGKDVELRCDPISGHTALYWYRQSLGQGLEFLIYFQGNSAPDKSGLPSDRFSAERTGGSVSTLTIQRTQQEDSAVYLCASSALRATNEQYFGPGTRLTVT.

The rearrangement uses TRBV2 and TRBJ2-4; a weak D match, TRBD1 (6 bases). CDR3 length: 12 amino acids. V gave up 8 bases and J gave up 5 bases, with 10 bases separating them. CDR1 is SNHLY and CDR2 is FYNNEI in the germline V gene. The CDR3 DNA reads TGTGCCAGCTCCAGGGGCGAAAACATTCAGTACTTC. As protein: CASSRGENIQYF.

This clone came up once. The rearrangement joins TRBV11-3 to TRBJ1-6; 9 bases line up with TRBD1. CDR3 length equals 15 residues. V dropped 5 bases and J dropped 9; count of bases not matched to a gene: 8. CDR1 SGHNT and CDR2 YENEEA come from the germline V gene. CDR3 nucleotides: TGTGCCAGCAGCGACGGACAGGGGTTGATTTCACCCCTCCACTTT. This codes for CASSDGQGLISPLHF.

The V and J genes are TRBV20-1 and TRBJ1-2, with D possibly matching TRBD1 (5 bases). CDR3 size: 16 residues. Trimming cost V 3 bases and J 8 bases, with 25 bases left between them. CDR1 and CDR2 (germline): DFQATT, SNEGSKA (reference sequence). The CDR3 DNA follows: TGCAGTGCTAGTGGGGTCTGGGGCCCACCACCCCTAGGCTACACCTTC. This sequence encodes CSASGVWGPPPLGYTF.

The V gene is TRBV6-4, the J gene TRBJ2-3; D gene ambiguous. V gave up 4 bases and J gave up 3 bases, with 8 bases separating them. The CDR3 runs to 13 residues. In germline, CDR1 is MRHNA, CDR2 SNTAGT. The CDR3 loop reads CASSARFTDTQYF. CDR3 bases: TGTGCCAGCAGTGCCCGGTTTACAGATACGCAGTATTTT.

V gene TRBV20-1 combines with J gene TRBJ1-2; D ambiguous. The CDR3 is made up of 11 amino acids. The germline V gene has CDR1 DFQATT and CDR2 SNEGSKA (reference sequence). V lost 3 bases, J lost 8 bases, and 10 bases lay in between. The CDR3 coding sequence is TGCAGTGCTAGGAGGGAGTTGGGCTACACCTTC. Translated: CSARRELGYTF.

The chain links TRBV19 to TRBJ1-2, with 7 nucleotides matching TRBD1. The V and J ends lost 8 bases and 2 bases, in that order; junction bases with no gene match: 5. Germline V gives CDR1 LNHDA, CDR2 SQIVND (reference sequence). This CDR3 contains 13 residues. The CDR3 loop reads CASDPQGNYGYTF. The CDR3 DNA is TGTGCCAGTGATCCACAGGGGAACTATGGCTACACCTTC.

The CDR3 reads CAIPREGALYLSGNTIYF. The DNA of the CDR3 is TGTGCCATTCCCCGTGAGGGGGCCCTTTACCTCTCTGGAAACACCATATATTTT. This chain links TRBV10-3 with TRBJ1-3, with 7 positions matching TRBD1. Germline V gene lookup returns CDR1 ENHRY and CDR2 SYGVKD. The V segment lost 9 bases and the J segment 0 bases; nucleotides outside the gene matches: 17. This CDR3 spans 18 amino acids.